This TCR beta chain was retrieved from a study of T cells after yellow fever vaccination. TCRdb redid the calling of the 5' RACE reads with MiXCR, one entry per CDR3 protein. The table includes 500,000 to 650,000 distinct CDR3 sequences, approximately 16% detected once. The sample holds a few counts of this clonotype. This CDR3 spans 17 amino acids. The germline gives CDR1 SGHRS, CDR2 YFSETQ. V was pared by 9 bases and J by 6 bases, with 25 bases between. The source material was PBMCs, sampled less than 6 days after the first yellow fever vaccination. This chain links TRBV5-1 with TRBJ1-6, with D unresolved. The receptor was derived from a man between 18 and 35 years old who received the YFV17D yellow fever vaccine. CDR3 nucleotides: TGCGCCACCAAAGGGAGTGGACGGCGGCATTTTAATTCACCCCTCCACTTT. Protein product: CATKGSGRRHFNSPLHF.